This T cell receptor beta chain is from a study of blood T cell repertoires in COVID-19. This clone was recorded once. Authors' analysis steps: Amplification from reference gene primers served as the basis for estimated nucleated cell counts. This table comes from immunoSEQ multiplex PCR, and its TCRdb copy is limited to in-frame clones, with some not included. That table furnishes V, J and clone size, whereas the DNA furnished D and trimming. The table shows roughly 220,000 clones, with around three quarters occurring only once. V lost 3 bases, J lost 1 base, and 2 bases stayed unmatched. The CDR3 sequence is 16 residues long. Germline CDR1 reads LNHDA; CDR2 reads SQIVND (reference sequence).

The sample consisted of peripheral blood. The chain uses TRBV19 and TRBJ2-2; TRBD1 matches 10 bases. The TCR comes from a woman aged 70 to 79 with acute or convalescent COVID-19. CDR3 DNA: TGTGCCAGTAGTATCGGGGACAGGGGGAACACCGGGGAGCTGTTTTTT. Its translation is CASSIGDRGNTGELFF.